A single sample gave rise to the 25 T cell receptor beta chains below, sequenced in a study of blood T cell repertoires in COVID-19. The method was immunoSEQ multiplex PCR; TCRdb's version includes in-frame clones alone and lacks a portion of them. The sample has roughly 220,000 clones; roughly 84% are singletons. The specimen was peripheral blood. Receptor source: a woman aged 60-75 years who had recovered from COVID-19.

This rearrangement joins TRBV3-1 (or the pseudogene TRBV3-2) to TRBJ2-3, with 14 bases lining up with TRBD2. V trimming: 4 bases; J trimming: 2 bases; junction bases outside the gene matches: 11. This CDR3 spans 19 amino acids. Germline V gene lookup returns CDR1 LGHDT and CDR2 YNNKEL (reference sequence). The CDR3 loop reads CASSPLLGLAGGLTDTQYF. Here the CDR3 DNA reads TGTGCCAGCAGCCCCCTCCTAGGACTAGCGGGGGGCCTCACAGATACGCAGTATTTT.

The rearrangement uses TRBV30 and TRBJ2-1; 15 positions agree with TRBD2. Looked up from germline, CDR1 is GTSNPN and CDR2 is SVGIG (reference sequence). The CDR3 extends over 17 amino acids. Trimming at V came to 2 bases and at J to 7 bases, leaving 9 bases not matched to a gene. DNA for the CDR3: TGTGCCTGGAGTTTTGGACTAGCGGGGGGGACGAGGAATGAGCAGTTCTTC. Residues: CAWSFGLAGGTRNEQFF. The full variable domain, in which reference TRBV30 and TRBJ2-1 provide the parts outside the CDR3, is SQTIHQWPATLVQPVGSPLSLECTVEGTSNPNLYWYRQAAGRGLQLLFYSVGIGQISSEVPQNLSASRPQDRQFILSSKKLLLSDSGFYLCAWSFGLAGGTRNEQFFGPGTRLTVL.

This clone is a singleton in its sample. The rearrangement joins TRBV15 to TRBJ2-5, with 10 bases aligning to TRBD1. CDR3 size: 15 residues. Per germline, CDR1 LNHNV and CDR2 YYDKDF (reference sequence). Germline trimming cut 6 bases from V and 4 bases from J; bases unmatched to any gene: 8. This CDR3 is CATRWDRGVRETQYF. The DNA of the CDR3 is TGTGCCACCAGATGGGACAGGGGAGTACGAGAGACCCAGTACTTC.

The chain links TRBV7-9 to TRBJ1-4, with a possible D match to TRBD1 (6 bases). Trimming cost V 1 base and J 8 bases, with 14 bases left between them. The germline V gene encodes CDR1 SEHNR and CDR2 FQNEAQ (reference sequence). The CDR3 runs 15 residues. CDR3 residues: CASSLGRGQEEKLFF. CDR3 nucleotide sequence: TGTGCCAGCAGCTTAGGCAGGGGACAAGAAGAAAAACTGTTTTTT.

This clone occurred a few times. The chain is built from TRBV11-1 and TRBJ2-1; TRBD2 matches 12 bases. This CDR3 has 14 amino acids. Trimming at V came to 4 bases and at J to 9 bases, leaving 4 bases not matched to a gene. The germline V gene encodes CDR1 SGHAT and CDR2 FQDESV (reference sequence). Written as DNA, the CDR3 is TGTGCCAGCAGCTCTAGCGGGGGGGCCGGTGAGCAGTTCTTC. Protein sequence: CASSSSGGAGEQFF.

The chain uses TRBV5-4 and TRBJ2-5; D is unresolved. The CDR3 covers 14 residues. Germline CDR1 SGHNT, CDR2 YYREEE (reference sequence). Trimming pared 6 bases from V and 5 bases from J, leaving 17 bases between. The CDR3 sequence is CASTRDEERETQYF. The CDR3 DNA is TGTGCCAGCACCCGCGATGAAGAGAGGGAGACCCAGTACTTC.

This clone has a single count. The V call is TRBV4-3, the J call TRBJ1-2; 9 nucleotides agree with TRBD1. CDR3 length equals 14 residues. J lost 5 bases, V lost 5 bases, and 6 bases had no gene match. Germline CDR1 and CDR2: LGHNA and YSLEER. The CDR3 bases are TGCGCCAGCAGCAACCGGGACAGGGTATATGGCTACACCTTC. This translates into CASSNRDRVYGYTF.

The V call is TRBV4-1, the J call TRBJ2-1; 13 nucleotides agree with TRBD2. Germline loops: CDR1 MGHRA, CDR2 YSYEKL. V trimming: 4 bases; J trimming: 12 bases; junction bases outside the gene matches: 18. This CDR3 contains 18 residues. DNA for the CDR3: TGCGCCAGCAGCCTAAGAGGGCCCAGGACTAGCGGGGGCCCGTCGCAGTTCTTC. Its protein product is CASSLRGPRTSGGPSQFF.

V usage is TRBV7-2 and J usage is TRBJ2-5, with D unresolved. V lost 5 bases to trimming and J lost 5 bases, with 9 bases between them. This CDR3 contains 12 residues. Per germline, CDR1 SGHTA and CDR2 FQGNSA. In DNA form, the CDR3 reads TGTGCCAGCAGCCCAGTGGTTGAGACCCAGTACTTC. Protein product: CASSPVVETQYF.

This chain links TRBV7-8 with TRBJ1-1, with D possibly TRBD1 on 6 matching bases. This CDR3 comprises 14 residues. Germline CDR1 reads SGHVS; CDR2 reads FQNEAQ. Trimming stripped 0 bases from V and 3 bases from J, with 8 bases between. In nucleotides, the CDR3 is TGTGCCAGCAGCTTAGCCAGGGGATACACTGAAGCTTTCTTT. Its protein is CASSLARGYTEAFF.

The V call is TRBV11-3, the J call TRBJ2-5; D gene unclear. Per germline, CDR1 SGHNT and CDR2 YENEEA. The CDR3 loop spans 13 amino acids. V lost 1 base, J lost 5 bases, and 8 bases lay in between. The DNA for the CDR3 is TGTGCCAGCAGCTTAGTAATGCGGGAGACCCAGTACTTC. This sequence encodes CASSLVMRETQYF.

This clone appeared a single time. The gene calls are TRBV4-1 and TRBJ2-4; perhaps TRBD1 as D (6 bases). V lost 5 bases, J lost 0 bases, and 14 bases lay in between. Germline loops: CDR1 MGHRA, CDR2 YSYEKL. The CDR3 extends over 16 amino acids. As DNA, the CDR3 is TGCGCCAGCAGCAGAGAGGGGGTCTTAGCCAAAAACATTCAGTACTTC. It yields the protein CASSREGVLAKNIQYF.

The chain links TRBV2 to TRBJ1-2; no reliable D call. Germline V gives CDR1 SNHLY, CDR2 FYNNEI. CDR3 length: 17 residues. Trimming took off 10 bases at V and 8 bases at J, with 32 bases between the two ends. CDR3 nucleotides: TGTGCCATCTCAGGACTCTCGGGCCACCTCCGAGTGTACGGCTACACCTTC. Protein product: CAISGLSGHLRVYGYTF.

The chain employs TRBV3-1 (or the pseudogene TRBV3-2) and TRBJ2-1; TRBD2 agrees at 10 bases. The CDR3 is 15 residues long. J lost 8 bases, V lost 7 bases, and 11 bases had no gene match. Germline lookup yields CDR1 LGHDT and CDR2 YNNKEL (reference sequence). The CDR3 region is CASTLGSGGAYEQFF. CDR3 in DNA: TGTGCCAGCACTCTGGGGAGCGGGGGGGCCTATGAGCAGTTCTTC.

This clone was observed once. Here the CDR3 DNA reads TGCGCCAGCAGTGAGATGATCGGGACAGGGGCAGATACGCAGTATTTT. Translating gives CASSEMIGTGADTQYF. The gene calls are TRBV10-1 and TRBJ2-3, with 10 positions matching TRBD1. Germline V gene lookup returns CDR1 WNHNN and CDR2 SYGVQD (reference sequence). Germline trimming cut 2 bases from V and 4 bases from J; bases unmatched to any gene: 6. The CDR3 runs to 16 residues.

This chain joins TRBV7-9 and TRBJ1-2, with D unclear. V lost 5 bases, J lost 8 bases, and 27 bases lay in between. CDR1 SEHNR and CDR2 FQNEAQ come from the germline V gene (reference sequence). The CDR3 contains 17 residues. In nucleotides, the CDR3 is TGTGCCAGCAGCCCGAATTTCCGGGTTGGGTTGGTTGTAGGCTACACCTTC. It codes for CASSPNFRVGLVVGYTF.

The chain employs TRBV7-6 and TRBJ1-6, with D unclear. The CDR3 length is 16 residues. Germline V lookup: CDR1 SGHVS, CDR2 FNYEAQ. The ends were cut back, 2 bases at V and 10 bases at J, with 18 bases in the middle. The CDR3 DNA follows: TGTGCCAGCAGCTTAAACCTTCCGGCCTGGAGGTCACCCCTCCACTTT. It encodes CASSLNLPAWRSPLHF.

CDR3 amino acids: CATSRVGWTGKNSNQPQHF. The CDR3 DNA reads as TGTGCCACCAGCAGAGTAGGGTGGACAGGAAAAAATAGCAATCAGCCCCAGCATTTT. The gene calls are TRBV15 and TRBJ1-5; 7 bases agree with TRBD1. The germline gives CDR1 LNHNV, CDR2 YYDKDF (reference sequence). Trimming cost V 1 base and J 0 bases; bases outside gene matches: 12. The CDR3 sequence is 19 residues long.

V and J are TRBV4-2 and TRBJ2-7, with D maybe TRBD2 (5 bases). Germline lookup yields CDR1 LGHNA and CDR2 YNFKEQ. Trimming took 5 bases from V and 3 from J, leaving 20 bases between them. The CDR3 extends over 16 amino acids. CDR3 nucleotides: TGTGCCAGCAGCTTGAGTTGGCAACGAGGGCACTACGAGCAGTACTTC. Protein product: CASSLSWQRGHYEQYF.

This clone has more than one count but fewer than ten. V is TRBV7-6 and J is TRBJ1-5, with 11 bases fitting TRBD1. The CDR3 totals 19 residues. With 2 bases clipped from V and 5 bases from J, the junction kept 14 bases outside the gene matches. CDR1 is SGHVS and CDR2 is FNYEAQ in the germline V gene. Here the CDR3 reads CASSLRFCSRTGGDQPQHF. The CDR3, as DNA: TGTGCCAGCAGCTTAAGGTTTTGTTCTAGGACAGGGGGCGATCAGCCCCAGCATTTT.

This clone was seen only once. The chain recombines TRBV4-1 with TRBJ2-1; D remains unclear. Germline assignment: CDR1 MGHRA and CDR2 YSYEKL. This CDR3 contains 15 residues. Trimming took 4 bases from V and 0 from J, leaving 10 bases between them. The CDR3 nucleotides are TGCGCCAGCAGCCTCGATCGGAGCTCCTACAATGAGCAGTTCTTC. Protein sequence: CASSLDRSSYNEQFF.

V usage is TRBV6-2 or TRBV6-3 and J usage is TRBJ1-2, with D possibly TRBD1 on 5 matching bases. Germline loops: CDR1 MNHEY, CDR2 SVGEGT. V shed 5 bases and J shed 5 bases, with 9 bases lying between them. The CDR3 is made up of 12 amino acids. For the CDR3, the DNA is TGTGCCAGCAGTCAGGGACTGTATGGCTACACCTTC. This sequence encodes CASSQGLYGYTF.

The chain recombines TRBV19 with TRBJ1-4; 11 positions agree with TRBD1. This CDR3 is built from 16 residues. CDR1 is LNHDA and CDR2 is SQIVND in the germline V gene (reference sequence). V was clipped by 8 bases and J by 3 bases; unmatched bases: 8. Here the CDR3 reads CASGRTGGAANEKLFF. The CDR3 nucleotides read TGTGCCAGTGGCAGGACAGGGGGCGCCGCTAATGAAAAACTGTTTTTT.

This sequence joins TRBV6-5 and TRBJ2-1; TRBD2 agrees at 7 bases. Looked up from germline, CDR1 is MNHEY and CDR2 is SVGAGI. The CDR3 consists of 14 residues. Trimming took 7 bases from V and 8 from J; bases not matched to a gene: 11. This chain's CDR3 is CASTRGVGVDEQFF. In DNA, the CDR3 is TGTGCCAGCACCCGGGGGGTCGGGGTCGATGAGCAGTTCTTC.

This sequence joins TRBV12-3 or TRBV12-4 and TRBJ1-2, with D maybe TRBD1 (5 bases). Trimming pared 6 bases from V and 4 bases from J, leaving 9 bases between. This CDR3 spans 12 amino acids. CDR3 protein: CASSPGGYGYTF. CDR3 coding DNA: TGTGCCAGCAGCCCGGGGGGCTATGGCTACACCTTC.